This T cell receptor beta chain is drawn from a study of PD-1 blockade in classical Hodgkin lymphoma. Exposure to brentuximab vedotin varied, and each patient had relapsed following autologous stem cell transplantation. The method was immunoSEQ multiplex PCR; TCRdb's version includes in-frame clones alone and lacks a portion of them. The sample yields fewer than 70,000 clones, 88% seen once. The CDR3 extends over 13 amino acids. The germline gives CDR1 MNHEY, CDR2 SMNVEV (reference sequence). V was cut by 3 bases and J by 5 bases, with 9 bases left in between. V and J are TRBV27 and TRBJ2-3; D gene uncertain. The input for sequencing was peripheral blood mononuclear cells (PBMCs), taken before the second cycle of nivolumab. The origin of this receptor is a human donor with classical Hodgkin lymphoma. CDR3 protein: CASSFEYLDTQYF. The CDR3 DNA is TGTGCCAGCAGTTTCGAATACCTAGATACGCAGTATTTT.